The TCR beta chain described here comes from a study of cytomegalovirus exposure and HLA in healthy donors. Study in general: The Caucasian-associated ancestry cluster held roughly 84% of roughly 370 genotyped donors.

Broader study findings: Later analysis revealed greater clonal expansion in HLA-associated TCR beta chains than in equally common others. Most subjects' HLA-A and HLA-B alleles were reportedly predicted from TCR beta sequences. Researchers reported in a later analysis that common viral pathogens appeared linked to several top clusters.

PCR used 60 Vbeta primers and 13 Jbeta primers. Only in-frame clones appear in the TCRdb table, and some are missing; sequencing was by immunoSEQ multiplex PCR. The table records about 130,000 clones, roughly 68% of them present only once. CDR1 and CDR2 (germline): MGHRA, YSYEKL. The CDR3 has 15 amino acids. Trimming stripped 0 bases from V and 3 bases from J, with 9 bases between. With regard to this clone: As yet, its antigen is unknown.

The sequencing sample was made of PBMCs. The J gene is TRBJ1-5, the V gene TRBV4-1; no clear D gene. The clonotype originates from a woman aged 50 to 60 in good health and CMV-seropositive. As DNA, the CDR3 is TGCGCCAGCAGCCAAGATGGAGGTTCCAATCAGCCCCAGCATTTT. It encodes CASSQDGGSNQPQHF.